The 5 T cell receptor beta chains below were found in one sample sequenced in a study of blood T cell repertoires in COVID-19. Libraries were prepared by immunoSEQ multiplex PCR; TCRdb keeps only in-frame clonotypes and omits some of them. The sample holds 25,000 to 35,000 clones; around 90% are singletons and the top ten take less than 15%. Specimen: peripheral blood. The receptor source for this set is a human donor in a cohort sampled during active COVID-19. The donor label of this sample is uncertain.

The CDR3 bases are TGTGCCACTCTAAGTACATACCCCGACAGGGGAGCCTACGAGCAGTACTTC. The encoded protein is CATLSTYPDRGAYEQYF. V usage is TRBV28 and J usage is TRBJ2-7; 8 bases align to TRBD1. Unmatched junction bases numbered 19, after V lost 10 bases and J lost 2 bases. The CDR3 totals 17 residues. The germline CDR1 and CDR2 sequences are MDHEN and SYDVKM.

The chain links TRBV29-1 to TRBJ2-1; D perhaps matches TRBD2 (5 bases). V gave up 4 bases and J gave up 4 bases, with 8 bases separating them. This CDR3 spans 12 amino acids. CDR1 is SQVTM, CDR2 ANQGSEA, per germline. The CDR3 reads CSVGEYYNEQFF. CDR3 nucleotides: TGCAGCGTTGGGGAGTATTACAATGAGCAGTTCTTC.

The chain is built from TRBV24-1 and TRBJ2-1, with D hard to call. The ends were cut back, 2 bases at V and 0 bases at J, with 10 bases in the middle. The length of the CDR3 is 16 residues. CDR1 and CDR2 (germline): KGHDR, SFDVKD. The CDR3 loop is CATSDSFPSSYNEQFF. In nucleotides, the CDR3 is TGTGCCACCAGTGATTCATTCCCTAGCTCCTACAATGAGCAGTTCTTC.

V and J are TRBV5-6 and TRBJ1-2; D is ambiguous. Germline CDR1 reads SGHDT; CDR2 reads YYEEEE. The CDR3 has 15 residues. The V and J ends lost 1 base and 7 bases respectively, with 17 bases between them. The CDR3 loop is CASSLQLGEYLGYTF. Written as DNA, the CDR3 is TGTGCCAGCAGCTTGCAATTAGGAGAATACCTTGGCTACACCTTC. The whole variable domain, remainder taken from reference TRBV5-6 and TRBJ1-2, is DAGVTQSPTHLIKTRGQQVTLRCSPKSGHDTVSWYQQALGQGPQFIFQYYEEEERQRGNFPDRFSGHQFPNYSSELNVNALLLGDSALYLCASSLQLGEYLGYTFGSGTRLTVV.

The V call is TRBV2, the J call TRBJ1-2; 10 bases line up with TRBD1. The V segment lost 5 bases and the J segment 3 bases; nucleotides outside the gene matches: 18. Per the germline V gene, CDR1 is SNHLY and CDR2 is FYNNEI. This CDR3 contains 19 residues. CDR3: CASSQLGWGTGEVDYGYTF. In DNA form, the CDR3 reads TGTGCCAGCAGTCAACTGGGCTGGGGGACAGGGGAGGTGGACTATGGCTACACCTTC.